A selection of T cell receptor beta chains follows, all from one sample in a study of blood T cell repertoires in COVID-19. The protocol was immunoSEQ multiplex PCR, while the TCRdb copy is restricted to in-frame clones and leaves out a portion. This table holds tens of thousands of clones, around 80% found once. The sequenced sample was peripheral blood. The receptor source for this set is a human donor in a cohort sampled during active COVID-19. CDR3s leave out the opening cysteine and the closing phenylalanine or tryptophan.

v_call: TRBV11-3
j_call: TRBJ1-2
cdr3_aa: ASSSAGPGGSGGYT

v_call: TRBV2
j_call: TRBJ2-7
cdr3_aa: ASSEPRTRYEQY

v_call: TRBV6-5
j_call: TRBJ2-3
cdr3_aa: ASSYVRGTDTQY

v_call: TRBV5-1
j_call: TRBJ1-2
cdr3_aa: ASSPQQGSYGYT

v_call: TRBV7-9
j_call: TRBJ2-2
cdr3_aa: ASSLGTAAGELF

v_call: TRBV12-3/TRBV12-4
j_call: TRBJ2-2
cdr3_aa: ASSLLSGELF

v_call: TRBV10-1
j_call: TRBJ1-5
cdr3_aa: ATLDRDGQPQH

v_call: TRBV5-1
j_call: TRBJ1-1
cdr3_aa: ASSPFTGSNTEAF

v_call: TRBV11-2
j_call: TRBJ2-4
cdr3_aa: ASSFGGLAKNIQY

v_call: TRBV3-1/TRBV3-2
j_call: TRBJ1-3
cdr3_aa: ASSPPGQFSGNTIY

v_call: TRBV5-1
j_call: TRBJ1-1
cdr3_aa: ASSPTGTGTMNTEAF

v_call: TRBV2
j_call: TRBJ1-5
cdr3_aa: ASTRDRASNQPQH

v_call: TRBV5-1
j_call: TRBJ1-4
cdr3_aa: ASSLGQGQSEKLF

v_call: TRBV27
j_call: TRBJ2-1
cdr3_aa: ASIRLAVGEQF